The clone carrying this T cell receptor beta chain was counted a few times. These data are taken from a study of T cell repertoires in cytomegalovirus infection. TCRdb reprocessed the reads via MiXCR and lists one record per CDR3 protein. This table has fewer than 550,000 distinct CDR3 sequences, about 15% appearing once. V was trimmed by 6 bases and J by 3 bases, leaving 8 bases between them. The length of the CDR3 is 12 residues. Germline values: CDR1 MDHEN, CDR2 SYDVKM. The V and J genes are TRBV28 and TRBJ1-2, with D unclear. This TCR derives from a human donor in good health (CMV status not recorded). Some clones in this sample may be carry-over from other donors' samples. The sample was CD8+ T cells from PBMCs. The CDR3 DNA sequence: TGTGCCAGCAGCCGTACGGACTATGGCTACACCTTC. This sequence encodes CASSRTDYGYTF.